These 20 T cell receptor beta chains were sequenced from one sample in a study of blood T cell repertoires in COVID-19. Sequencing was performed with immunoSEQ multiplex PCR; in TCRdb, only in-frame clones are kept and a portion is missing. The table includes about 130,000 clones, more than 75% detected once. The sequenced sample consisted of peripheral blood. Source of these receptors: a woman in her 70s with COVID-19, enrolled during active disease.

V is TRBV6-5 and J is TRBJ2-7; 7 nucleotides agree with TRBD1. The CDR3 is made up of 15 amino acids. V was pared by 2 bases and J by 2 bases, with 6 bases of the junction left unmatched. CDR1 is MNHEY, CDR2 SVGAGI, per germline. The CDR3: CASSYRQGGPYEQYF. DNA of the CDR3: TGTGCCAGCAGTTACCGACAGGGCGGTCCCTACGAGCAGTACTTC.

The CDR3 loop is CASSTGQPGGQYF. The CDR3, as DNA: TGTGCCAGCAGCACCGGACAGCCGGGAGGGCAGTACTTC. The V gene is TRBV7-2, the J gene TRBJ2-7, with a tentative D call TRBD2 (7 bases). The CDR3 consists of 13 residues. The germline V and J ends were trimmed by 5 bases and 9 bases, with 17 bases remaining between them. Germline-derived CDR1 and CDR2 are SGHTA and FQGNSA.

This clone was counted only a few times. In DNA, the CDR3 is TGCGCCAGCAGCGTGAGCGGGACAGGGGTGGGGGCTTTCTTT. Translation gives CASSVSGTGVGAFF. J is TRBJ1-1 and V is TRBV5-1; the match to TRBD1 covers 10 bases. There are 14 residues in the CDR3. The V segment lost 4 bases and the J segment 11 bases; nucleotides outside the gene matches: 11. The germline V gene has CDR1 SGHRS and CDR2 YFSETQ.

This sequence joins TRBV19 and TRBJ1-2; 7 positions agree with TRBD1. This CDR3 region has 14 residues. The germline CDR1 and CDR2 sequences are LNHDA and SQIVND (reference sequence). The J segment lost 5 bases and the V segment lost 2 bases, leaving 5 bases of the junction unmatched. The CDR3 reads CASSIPGQNYGYTF. The CDR3 DNA follows: TGTGCCAGTAGTATACCGGGACAGAATTATGGCTACACCTTC.

This chain joins TRBV2 and TRBJ2-3; 9 nucleotides match TRBD1. CDR3 size: 15 residues. From germline, CDR1 is SNHLY and CDR2 FYNNEI. V trimming: 6 bases; J trimming: 0 bases; junction bases outside the gene matches: 4. CDR3 protein: CASRYRGQSTDTQYF. In nucleotides, the CDR3 is TGTGCCAGCAGATACAGGGGGCAAAGCACAGATACGCAGTATTTT.

The CDR3 DNA is TGTGCCAGCTCACCATCCGGGACAGGGGGATCCAAAAACATTCAGTACTTC. Protein sequence: CASSPSGTGGSKNIQYF. The J gene is TRBJ2-4, the V gene TRBV18; the match to TRBD1 covers 11 bases. Per the germline V gene, CDR1 is KGHSH and CDR2 is LQKENI. The CDR3 extends over 17 amino acids. Trimming cost V 2 bases and J 2 bases; bases outside gene matches: 5.

The rearrangement uses TRBV18 and TRBJ1-4, with 8 positions matching TRBD1. This CDR3 region has 16 residues. Germline V gene sequence: CDR1 KGHSH, CDR2 LQKENI. The trim removed 4 bases at V and 1 base at J, leaving 5 bases unmatched. In DNA form, the CDR3 reads TGTGCCAGCTCACTCCAGGGGGCGAGAACTAATGAAAAACTGTTTTTT. Protein product: CASSLQGARTNEKLFF. Variable domain in full (rest from reference TRBV18 and TRBJ1-4): NAGVMQNPRHLVRRRGQEARLRCSPMKGHSHVYWYRQLPEEGLKFMVYLQKENIIDESGMPKERFSAEFPKEGPSILRIQQVVRGDSAAYFCASSLQGARTNEKLFFGSGTQLSVL.

CDR3 bases: TGTGCCAGCAGCAAAAACGTAGCGGGGGGGTGGGCAGATACGCAGTATTTT. As protein: CASSKNVAGGWADTQYF. The chain combines TRBV21-1 with TRBJ2-3; the D call of TRBD2 is as the table states it, not checked on the DNA. TRBV21-1 is designated a pseudogene. This CDR3 is 17 amino acids long.

V usage is TRBV9 and J usage is TRBJ1-6; a possible D gene is TRBD1 (5 bases). The germline V and J ends were trimmed by 4 bases and 10 bases, with 18 bases remaining between them. In germline, CDR1 is SGDLS, CDR2 YYNGEE. This CDR3 is built from 15 residues. CDR3 loop: CASSQMGRGGSPLHF. In DNA, the CDR3 is TGTGCCAGCAGCCAGATGGGAAGGGGAGGCTCACCCCTCCACTTT.

V is TRBV11-3 and J is TRBJ2-3; 8 positions match TRBD2. J lost 2 bases, V lost 5 bases, and 3 bases had no gene match. The CDR3 is 14 amino acids. CDR1 and CDR2 from the germline V gene are SGHNT and YENEEA. The CDR3 sequence is CASSQRGPTDTQYF. CDR3 coding DNA: TGTGCCAGCAGCCAGCGGGGGCCCACAGATACGCAGTATTTT.

This rearrangement joins TRBV15 to TRBJ1-6; 8 bases align to TRBD1. The V and J ends lost 6 bases and 4 bases, in that order; junction bases with no gene match: 2. The CDR3 has 14 amino acids. Germline CDR1 LNHNV, CDR2 YYDKDF (reference sequence). CDR3 sequence (DNA): TGTGCCACCAGGACAGGGGAGTATAATTCACCCCTCCACTTT. Translation: CATRTGEYNSPLHF.

This clone was seen only once. The chain couples TRBV28 to TRBJ2-3; 7 bases align to TRBD2. The V gene's germline CDR1 is MDHEN and CDR2 SYDVKM. This CDR3 has 18 residues. J lost 2 bases, V lost 7 bases, and 18 bases had no gene match. The CDR3 coding sequence is TGTGCCAGCACCTCAGGGACCCCTTCGGGAGGTGACACAGATACGCAGTATTTT. Translated, it gives CASTSGTPSGGDTDTQYF.

This clone has more than one count but fewer than ten. The chain has TRBV5-4 and TRBJ1-1; possible D gene TRBD1, 5 bases. V was clipped by 0 bases and J by 0 bases, with 9 bases between them. The CDR3 has 15 residues. Germline CDR1 reads SGHNT; CDR2 reads YYREEE (reference sequence). CDR3 loop: CASSLEARVNTEAFF. CDR3 nucleotide sequence: TGTGCCAGCAGCTTGGAGGCCAGGGTGAACACTGAAGCTTTCTTT.

J is TRBJ2-1 and V is TRBV6-5; TRBD1 aligns across 7 bases. CDR3 length: 13 amino acids. V dropped 6 bases and J dropped 10; count of bases not matched to a gene: 9. The germline CDR1 and CDR2 sequences are MNHEY and SVGAGI. CDR3 residues: CASRATGAREQFF. The CDR3 DNA reads as TGTGCCAGCAGGGCAACAGGGGCAAGGGAGCAGTTCTTC.

The chain has TRBV20-1 and TRBJ2-7, with D possibly matching TRBD2 (6 bases). The V end lost 3 bases, the J end lost 0 bases, and 15 bases lay between the germline ends. The CDR3 has 15 amino acids. Germline V lookup: CDR1 DFQATT, CDR2 SNEGSKA (reference sequence). The CDR3 loop is CSASGSGVASYEQYF. CDR3 DNA sequence: TGCAGTGCTAGTGGTTCGGGAGTCGCCTCCTACGAGCAGTACTTC.

The chain links TRBV5-6 to TRBJ1-2; TRBD1 matches at 9 bases. Trimming removed 0 bases from V and 3 bases from J; junction bases left unmatched: 3. Germline V lookup: CDR1 SGHDT, CDR2 YYEEEE. This CDR3 has 15 amino acids. The CDR3 spells CASSLDRGRDYGYTF. CDR3 nucleotides: TGTGCCAGCAGCTTGGACAGGGGGCGAGACTATGGCTACACCTTC.

The chain links TRBV5-8 to TRBJ1-1; possible D gene TRBD1, 5 bases. The CDR3 totals 14 residues. Germline loops: CDR1 SGHTS, CDR2 YDEGEE. The V end lost 0 bases, the J end lost 4 bases, and 10 bases lay between the germline ends. The CDR3 region is CASSLAGSLTEAFF. CDR3 DNA sequence: TGTGCCAGCAGCTTGGCAGGGTCTCTCACTGAAGCTTTCTTT.

The V gene is TRBV7-2, the J gene TRBJ2-5; TRBD2 might be the D (6 bases). V dropped 1 base and J dropped 2 bases, with 11 bases sitting between them. CDR1 and CDR2 (germline): SGHTA, FQGNSA. The CDR3 is made up of 15 amino acids. The CDR3 DNA is TGTGCCAGCAGCTTAGTATCCGGGACTCAAGAGACCCAGTACTTC. Translated, it gives CASSLVSGTQETQYF.

The CDR3 here is CASSPRTGGSNQPQHF. Here the CDR3 DNA reads TGTGCCAGCAGTCCACGGACAGGGGGAAGCAATCAGCCCCAGCATTTT. The chain uses TRBV28 and TRBJ1-5; 10 bases are a match to TRBD1. The CDR3 covers 16 residues. The junction had 5 bases not matched to a gene; V was cut back by 5 bases and J by 1 base. The germline CDR1 and CDR2 sequences are MDHEN and SYDVKM. The variable domain in full, completed from reference TRBV28 and TRBJ1-5, reads DVKVTQSSRYLVKRTGEKVFLECVQDMDHENMFWYRQDPGLGLRLIYFSYDVKMKEKGDIPEGYSVSREKKERFSLILESASTNQTSMYLCASSPRTGGSNQPQHFGDGTRLSIL.

This clone was seen more than once but under ten times. The rearrangement joins TRBV6-1 to TRBJ2-7; 9 bases fit TRBD1. The germline gives CDR1 MNHNS, CDR2 SASEGT. The length of the CDR3 is 14 residues. V was clipped by 6 bases and J by 2 bases; unmatched bases: 5. CDR3 sequence (DNA): TGTGCCAGCAGCCGGGGACAGGGAACCTACGAGCAGTACTTC. Protein: CASSRGQGTYEQYF.